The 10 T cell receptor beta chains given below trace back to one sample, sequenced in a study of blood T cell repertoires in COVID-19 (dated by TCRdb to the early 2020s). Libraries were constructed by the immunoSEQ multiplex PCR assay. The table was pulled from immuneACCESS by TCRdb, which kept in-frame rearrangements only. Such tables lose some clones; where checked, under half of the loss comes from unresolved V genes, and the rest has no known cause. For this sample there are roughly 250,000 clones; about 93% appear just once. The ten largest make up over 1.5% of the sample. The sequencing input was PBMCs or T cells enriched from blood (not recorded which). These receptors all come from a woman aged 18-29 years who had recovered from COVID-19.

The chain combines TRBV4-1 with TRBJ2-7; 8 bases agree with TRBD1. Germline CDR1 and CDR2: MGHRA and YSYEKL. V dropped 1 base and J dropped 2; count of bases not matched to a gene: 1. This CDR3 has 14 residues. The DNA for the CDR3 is TGCGCCAGCAGCCAAGGGGACAGGACCTACGAGCAGTACTTC. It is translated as CASSQGDRTYEQYF.

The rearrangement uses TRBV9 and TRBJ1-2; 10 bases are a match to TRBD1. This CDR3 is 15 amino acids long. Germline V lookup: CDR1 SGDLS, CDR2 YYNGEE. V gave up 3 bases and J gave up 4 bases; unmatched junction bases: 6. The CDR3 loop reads CASSAGQGSTYGYTF. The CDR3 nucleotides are TGTGCCAGCAGCGCGGGACAGGGGAGTACCTATGGCTACACCTTC.

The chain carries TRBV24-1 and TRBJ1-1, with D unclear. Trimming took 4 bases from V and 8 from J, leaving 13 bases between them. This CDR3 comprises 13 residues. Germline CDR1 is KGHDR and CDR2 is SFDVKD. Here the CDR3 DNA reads TGTGCCACCAGTGAAGGAGTAACCGGGGAAGCTTTCTTT. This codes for CATSEGVTGEAFF.

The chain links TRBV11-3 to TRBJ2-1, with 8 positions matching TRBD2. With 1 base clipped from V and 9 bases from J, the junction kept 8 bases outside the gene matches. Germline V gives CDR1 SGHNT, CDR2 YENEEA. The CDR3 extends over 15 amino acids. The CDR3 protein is CASSLAGGATGEQFF. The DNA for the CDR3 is TGTGCCAGCAGCTTAGCGGGGGGGGCTACGGGTGAGCAGTTCTTC. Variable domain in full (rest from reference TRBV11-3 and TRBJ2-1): EAGVVQSPRYKIIEKKQPVAFWCNPISGHNTLYWYLQNLGQGPELLIRYENEEAVDDSQLPKDRFSAERLKGVDSTLKIQPAELGDSAVYLCASSLAGGATGEQFFGPGTRLTVL.

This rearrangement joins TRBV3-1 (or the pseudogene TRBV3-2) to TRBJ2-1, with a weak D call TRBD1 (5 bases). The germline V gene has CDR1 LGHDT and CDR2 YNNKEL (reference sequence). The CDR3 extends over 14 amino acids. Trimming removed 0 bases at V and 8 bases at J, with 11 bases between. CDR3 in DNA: TGTGCCAGCAGCCAAGAGGGGCCAAACGATGAGCAGTTCTTC. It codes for CASSQEGPNDEQFF.

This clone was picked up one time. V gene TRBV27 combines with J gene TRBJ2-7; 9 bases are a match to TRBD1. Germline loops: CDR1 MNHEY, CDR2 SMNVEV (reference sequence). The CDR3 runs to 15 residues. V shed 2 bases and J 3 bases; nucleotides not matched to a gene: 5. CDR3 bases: TGTGCCAGCAGTTTAGGACAGGGGCGGAACTACGAGCAGTACTTC. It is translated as CASSLGQGRNYEQYF.

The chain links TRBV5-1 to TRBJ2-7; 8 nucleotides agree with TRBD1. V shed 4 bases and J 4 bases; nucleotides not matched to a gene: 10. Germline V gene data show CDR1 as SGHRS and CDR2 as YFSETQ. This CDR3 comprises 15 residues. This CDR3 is CASSPGGQGGYEQYF. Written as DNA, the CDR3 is TGCGCCAGCAGCCCAGGTGGACAGGGCGGATACGAGCAGTACTTC.

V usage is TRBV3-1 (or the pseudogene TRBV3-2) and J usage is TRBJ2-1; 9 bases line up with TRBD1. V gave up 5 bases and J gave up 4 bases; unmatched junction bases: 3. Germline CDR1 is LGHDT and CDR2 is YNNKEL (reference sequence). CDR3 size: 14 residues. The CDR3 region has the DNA TGTGCCAGCAGCTACAGGGGGCTTTACAATGAGCAGTTCTTC. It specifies CASSYRGLYNEQFF.

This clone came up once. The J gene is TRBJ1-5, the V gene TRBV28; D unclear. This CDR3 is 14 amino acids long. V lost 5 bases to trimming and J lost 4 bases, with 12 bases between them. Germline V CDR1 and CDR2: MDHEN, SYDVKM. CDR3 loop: CASSKEARNQPQHF. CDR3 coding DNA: TGTGCCAGCAGTAAGGAGGCCCGAAATCAGCCCCAGCATTTT.

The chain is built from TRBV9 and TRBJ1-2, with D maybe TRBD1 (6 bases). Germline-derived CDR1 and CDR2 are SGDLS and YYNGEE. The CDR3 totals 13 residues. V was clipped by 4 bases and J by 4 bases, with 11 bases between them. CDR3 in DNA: TGTGCCAGCAGCCCACAGGGCTTCTATGGCTACACCTTC. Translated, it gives CASSPQGFYGYTF. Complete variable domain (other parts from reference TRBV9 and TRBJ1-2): DSGVTQTPKHLITATGQRVTLRCSPRSGDLSVYWYQQSLDQGLQFLIQYYNGEERAKGNILERFSAQQFPDLHSELNLSSLELGDSALYFCASSPQGFYGYTFGSGTRLTVV.